Listed here is a single T cell receptor beta chain. The sample is drawn from a study of blood T cell repertoires in COVID-19. About the study: COVID-19 samples collected from the United States, Italy and Spain covered acute and convalescent phases. Nucleic acid was either cDNA or gDNA, and it came from T cells, B-cell-depleted T cells, or PBMCs.

Source study methods: Using reference gene primer amplification, nucleated cell counts were estimated. Sequenced by immunoSEQ multiplex PCR; TCRdb stores in-frame clones only, minus some. V, J and clone size are those of that table, while D and trimming were read from the DNA. Here the sample spans some 70,000 clones, around four fifths being singletons. The V end was cut by 4 bases, the J end by 0 bases, with 13 bases between. The V gene's germline CDR1 is SGDLS and CDR2 YYNGEE. The CDR3 is 16 residues long. Sequencing used peripheral blood. This TCR was recovered from a woman between 50 and 59 years old with acute or convalescent COVID-19. The chain employs TRBV9 and TRBJ2-2; tentatively, D is TRBD2 (7 bases). The CDR3 DNA sequence: TGTGCCAGCAGCCTCAGGGGAGGGGCGAACACCGGGGAGCTGTTTTTT. It yields the protein CASSLRGGANTGELFF.